This entry features one TCR beta chain sequence. As yet, its antigen is unknown. V was cut by 11 bases and J by 4 bases, with 11 bases left in between. The CDR3 totals 12 residues. Germline V CDR1 and CDR2: LNHDA, SQIVND (reference sequence). The sample comes from a study of T cell responses to AZD1222 COVID-19 vaccine. Whole-study findings and limits: Donor demographics were predominantly white British with a female majority; clonal diversity may be underestimated. Per reports, nearly half of all spike-specific TCRs target regions that are unmutated in variants. The study found vaccine-associated CD4 TCRs spanning spike, dominant at 160-218 and 743-854.

Clones were read by immunoSEQ multiplex PCR, and TCRdb kept only the in-frame ones, dropping some. The sample holds 150,000 to 200,000 clones, over 85% seen once. Doses given second, at about 4 or about 12 weeks, were pooled. The chain uses TRBV19 and TRBJ2-2; no definite D call. The sequence came from an adult who received the AZD1222 COVID-19 vaccine. This specimen consisted of peripheral blood, obtained 28 days after the second AZD1222 dose. Here the CDR3 reads CASHGPTGELFF. The CDR3 DNA follows: TGTGCCTCCCACGGGCCCACCGGGGAGCTGTTTTTT.